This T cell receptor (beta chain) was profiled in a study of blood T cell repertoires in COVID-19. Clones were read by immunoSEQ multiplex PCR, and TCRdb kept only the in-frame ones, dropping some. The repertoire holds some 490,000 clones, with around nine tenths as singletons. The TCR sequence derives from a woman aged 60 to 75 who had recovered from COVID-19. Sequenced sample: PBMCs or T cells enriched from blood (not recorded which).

CDR3 DNA sequence: TGTGCCAGCAGTTGGGGTTGGAGCGGGGGCGGGTCGGATACGCAGTATTTT. Its protein product is CASSWGWSGGGSDTQYF. The chain couples TRBV27 to TRBJ2-3; 8 bases map to TRBD2. The CDR3 extends over 17 amino acids. Unmatched junction bases numbered 15, after V lost 4 bases and J lost 6 bases. The germline V gene encodes CDR1 MNHEY and CDR2 SMNVEV (reference sequence).